This TCR beta chain derives from a study of blood T cell repertoires in COVID-19. Overall study: Some COVID-19 samples were acute and others convalescent; all came from the United States, Italy and Spain. PBMCs, B-cell-depleted T cells, or T cells were the source of the cDNA or gDNA that made up the material.

Original data processing: Estimates of nucleated cell counts were drawn from the amplification of reference gene primers. The data were produced by immunoSEQ multiplex PCR, yet TCRdb's version contains in-frame clones alone and is incomplete. V and J calls and clone size come straight from that table; D and trimming were deduced from the DNA. The sample lists around 280,000 clones; just under 90% were seen once. Trimming removed 5 bases at V and 0 bases at J, with 8 bases between. Germline values: CDR1 LGHDT, CDR2 YNNKEL (reference sequence). CDR3 length equals 14 residues. V is TRBV3-1 (or the pseudogene TRBV3-2) and J is TRBJ1-3, with D perhaps TRBD1 (5 bases). This clonotype was obtained from a woman under 40 with COVID-19, enrolled during active disease. Sequencing was carried out using peripheral blood. The CDR3 bases are TGTGCCAGCAGCATACAGGTCTCTGGAAACACCATATATTTT. Translated, it gives CASSIQVSGNTIYF.